This T cell receptor beta chain is from a study of T cells in Graves' hyperthyroidism and ophthalmopathy. Using RNA transcripts as the source, TCR beta CDR3 regions were amplified. Using the HTBI primer set, a first-round RT-PCR was run on the TCR CDR3. TCRdb re-derived calls from the multiplex PCR reads in MiXCR, one entry per CDR3 protein. The sample lists approximately 690,000 distinct CDR3 sequences, roughly 14% occurring once. Study conclusions and caveats: Most thyroid clonotypes expanded above 0.001 were also detected in blood.

A word on this clonotype: Its antigen is not identified. The CDR3 does not close with the conserved phenylalanine or tryptophan, likely indicating a read error.

The CDR3 extends over 16 amino acids. Germline V lookup: CDR1 MNHNY, CDR2 SVGAGI (reference sequence). V was clipped by 2 bases and J by 1 base, with 14 bases between them. The sequencing input was blood. This receptor was taken from a woman between 50 and 59 years old with Graves' ophthalmopathy. The chain recombines TRBV6-6 with TRBJ1-1, with D possibly TRBD1 on 5 matching bases. In DNA, the CDR3 is TGTGCCAGCAGTTACCCGATTGACAGCTCGAACACTGAAGCTTTCTCT. It is translated as CASSYPIDSSNTEAFS.